This entry describes one T cell receptor (beta chain). What it recognizes is unknown. The data originate from a study of T cells in localized non-small cell lung cancer. General study findings and limits: T cell clonality was highest in uninvolved adjacent lung, above tumor. A median of approximately 50 clones ranked among the top 100 in tumor appeared in adjacent lung. The study sequenced only one region of the tumor. As a result, intratumor heterogeneity could not be excluded and remains possible. Patients showing higher blood T cell density tended to see longer overall survival.

The V and J ends lost 3 bases and 7 bases, in that order; junction bases with no gene match: 4. The germline V gene encodes CDR1 SEHNR and CDR2 FQNEAQ (reference sequence). CDR3 length: 15 residues. This table comes from immunoSEQ multiplex PCR, and its TCRdb copy is limited to in-frame clones, with some not included. The table records approximately 30,000 clones, about nine tenths of them present only once. The sequence was obtained from a woman aged 40-75 years with stage I lung adenocarcinoma. This chain uses TRBV7-9 with TRBJ2-1; 12 bases line up with TRBD1. Source: peripheral blood, taken before any cancer treatment. In nucleotides, the CDR3 is TGTGCCAGCAGCTTCACGGGACAGGGGGCTAATGAGCAGTTCTTC. It codes for CASSFTGQGANEQFF.